A selection of T cell receptor beta chains follows, all from one sample in a study of T cells after yellow fever vaccination. A single record per CDR3 protein comes from TCRdb applying MiXCR to the 5' RACE reads. In the table there are over 110,000 distinct CDR3 sequences, 7.7% of which are singletons. The material sequenced was CD4+ T cells sorted from PBMCs, taken 5 days after the yellow fever booster vaccination. Receptor source: a man aged 30 to 39 who received the YFV17D yellow fever vaccine. CDR3s include the opening cysteine and the closing phenylalanine or tryptophan. D genes are given only for firm matches. Expanded clones get a size class; other rows say once, few or many, or leave the size out.

clone_size	v_call	d_call	j_call	cdr3_aa	cdr3_nt
NA	TRBV5-4	NA	TRBJ2-2	CASSPPQGTNTGELFF	TGTGCCAGCAGCCCTCCCCAGGGGACGAACACCGGGGAGCTGTTTTTT
many	TRBV11-2	TRBD2	TRBJ2-3	CASSSPGGRITDTQYF	TGTGCCAGCAGCTCCCCGGGAGGGAGGATTACAGATACGCAGTATTTT
many	TRBV4-3	NA	TRBJ1-1	CASSRRVGTEAFF	TGCGCCAGCAGCCGTAGGGTCGGCACTGAAGCTTTCTTT
many	TRBV4-2	NA	TRBJ2-7	CASSQATGYDEQYF	TGTGCCAGCAGCCAAGCGACGGGGTACGACGAGCAGTACTTC
few	TRBV7-7	NA	TRBJ2-2	CASSKGLFHQAGELFF	TGTGCTAGCAGCAAGGGACTCTTCCATCAGGCCGGGGAGCTGTTTTTT
few	TRBV6-5	NA	TRBJ1-2	CASRPPGSYGYTF	TGTGCCAGCAGACCACCGGGAAGCTATGGCTACACCTTC
many	TRBV7-2	TRBD2	TRBJ2-1	CASSDPPASGSDEQFF	TGTGCCAGCAGCGACCCCCCGGCTAGCGGGAGCGATGAGCAGTTCTTC
many	TRBV6-5	TRBD1	TRBJ2-7	CASSPGQGTREQYF	TGTGCCAGCAGCCCGGGACAGGGGACGAGGGAGCAGTACTTC
many	TRBV7-3	TRBD2	TRBJ2-7	CASSMIAGDPYEQYF	TGTGCCAGCAGCATGATAGCGGGAGACCCCTACGAGCAGTACTTC
many	TRBV7-9	NA	TRBJ2-3	CASSVKRADTQYF	TGTGCCAGCAGCGTGAAGAGGGCAGATACGCAGTATTTT
many	TRBV20-1	TRBD2	TRBJ2-1	CSAERGTSAHNEQFF	TGCAGTGCGGAAAGAGGGACTAGCGCCCACAATGAGCAGTTCTTC
many	TRBV7-2	TRBD2	TRBJ2-5	CASSLGGTGGETQYF	TGTGCCAGCAGCTTAGGGGGTACGGGAGGAGAGACCCAGTACTTC
NA	TRBV29-1	NA	TRBJ2-5	CSVSSTETQYF	TGCAGCGTTTCCTCGACAGAGACCCAGTACTTC
many	TRBV20-1	TRBD1	TRBJ1-6	CSAGRTGGNSPLHF	TGCAGTGCTGGAAGGACAGGAGGAAACTCACCCCTCCACTTT
many	TRBV18	NA	TRBJ1-2	CASSPTTTYGYTF	TGTGCCAGCTCACCTACGACGACCTATGGCTACACCTTC
many	TRBV7-8	NA	TRBJ2-2	CASSLGRILDGELFF	TGTGCCAGCAGCTTAGGCAGGATCCTAGACGGGGAGCTGTTTTTT
many	TRBV7-9	TRBD1	TRBJ2-7	CASSPGGARGTYEQYF	TGTGCCAGCAGCCCAGGGGGAGCCAGGGGCACCTACGAGCAGTACTTC
NA	TRBV7-2	NA	TRBJ2-7	CASSLVWSADAYEQYF	TGTGCCAGCAGCTTAGTGTGGTCGGCCGACGCCTACGAGCAGTACTTC
many	TRBV5-4	NA	TRBJ1-1	CASSRGVDTEAFF	TGTGCCAGCAGCCGTGGGGTAGACACTGAAGCTTTCTTT
many	TRBV14	NA	TRBJ2-7	CASSKKFGYEQYF	TGTGCCAGCAGCAAGAAATTCGGGTACGAGCAGTACTTC
many	TRBV6-2/TRBV6-3	TRBD1	TRBJ2-2	CASLSGTGTTGELFF	TGTGCCAGCTTATCTGGGACAGGGACTACCGGGGAGCTGTTTTTT
many	TRBV5-1	NA	TRBJ1-6	CASSLSGSNSPLHF	TGCGCCAGCAGCCTCAGCGGATCAAATTCACCCCTCCACTTT
many	TRBV18	TRBD1	TRBJ1-5	CASSPPGAGGQPQHF	TGTGCCAGCTCACCACCGGGGGCAGGGGGGCAGCCCCAGCATTTT
many	TRBV7-2	NA	TRBJ2-5	CASASGQQETQYF	TGTGCCAGCGCCAGCGGACAGCAAGAGACCCAGTACTTC
few	TRBV7-6	NA	TRBJ2-7	CASSLAPDTSPSYEQYF	TGTGCCAGCAGCTTAGCGCCGGACACCAGCCCGTCCTACGAGCAGTACTTC
many	TRBV2	NA	TRBJ2-1	CASRYTGLDEQFF	TGTGCCAGCAGGTATACAGGGCTCGATGAGCAGTTCTTC
few	TRBV24-1	TRBD2	TRBJ2-1	CATSDGGLAGEGEQFF	TGTGCCACCAGTGATGGGGGACTAGCGGGAGAGGGTGAGCAGTTCTTC
many	TRBV7-8	NA	TRBJ2-1	CASSLIQGSYNEQFF	TGTGCCAGCAGCTTAATCCAGGGCTCCTACAATGAGCAGTTCTTC
many	TRBV7-2	NA	TRBJ2-7	CASSQVGGGKVVHEQYF	TGTGCCAGCAGCCAGGTTGGCGGAGGGAAGGTAGTACACGAGCAGTACTTC
NA	TRBV6-2/TRBV6-3	NA	TRBJ1-5	CASRGIGQPQHF	TGTGCCAGCAGAGGGATTGGTCAGCCCCAGCATTTT
many	TRBV10-3	TRBD2	TRBJ2-5	CAITLALAGAYRQPKMETQYF	TGTGCCATCACCCTGGCGCTAGCGGGAGCTTACCGACAACCGAAAATGGAGACCCAGTACTTC
many	TRBV10-3	NA	TRBJ2-6	CAIRDGPGANVLTF	TGTGCCATCAGAGACGGGCCTGGGGCCAACGTCCTGACTTTC
many	TRBV4-2	NA	TRBJ2-1	CASSQVDNEQFF	TGTGCCAGCAGCCAGGTTGACAATGAGCAGTTCTTC
many	TRBV7-2	NA	TRBJ2-1	CASSHDLIDNEQFF	TGTGCCAGCAGCCACGACTTGATCGACAATGAGCAGTTCTTC
many	TRBV4-3	NA	TRBJ2-1	CASSQGPTRGDEQFF	TGCGCCAGCAGCCAAGGCCCCACCAGAGGTGATGAGCAGTTCTTC
many	TRBV5-1	TRBD2	TRBJ2-3	CASRSSGTSTDTQYF	TGCGCCAGCAGGAGTAGCGGGACTAGCACAGATACGCAGTATTTT
many	TRBV7-2	NA	TRBJ2-5	CASSFTGTQETQYF	TGTGCCAGCAGCTTTACCGGGACACAAGAGACCCAGTACTTC
many	TRBV6-2/TRBV6-3	TRBD2	TRBJ2-2	CASSYWRETGELFF	TGTGCCAGCAGTTACTGGCGGGAGACCGGGGAGCTGTTTTTT
NA	TRBV7-2	TRBD2	TRBJ2-5	CASSLGAGGTTQYF	TGTGCCAGCAGCTTAGGGGCCGGGGGGACGACCCAGTACTTC
many	TRBV7-2	NA	TRBJ2-7	CASARGGEQYF	TGTGCCAGCGCACGAGGGGGGGAGCAGTACTTC